This T cell receptor (beta chain) was identified in a study of blood T cell repertoires in COVID-19. For the study at large: Sites across the United States, Italy and Spain contributed samples from acute and convalescent COVID-19. The cDNA or gDNA used as material had been derived from T cells, B-cell-depleted T cells, or PBMCs.

The CDR3 length is 14 residues. V lost 5 bases, J lost 6 bases, and 9 bases stayed unmatched. CDR1 MDHEN and CDR2 SYDVKM come from the germline V gene. Profiled with immunoSEQ multiplex PCR; TCRdb holds only in-frame clones, not every one. The sample gives approximately 49,000 clones, roughly two thirds of which show up once; around 10% is in the top ten. The TCR was taken from a woman in her 70s with acute or convalescent COVID-19. This sequence joins TRBV28 and TRBJ1-1; 7 positions agree with TRBD1. Sequenced: peripheral blood. CDR3 nucleotides: TGTGCCAGCAGTCCCCCCGACAGGGTTCCTGAAGCTTTCTTT. Its protein product is CASSPPDRVPEAFF.